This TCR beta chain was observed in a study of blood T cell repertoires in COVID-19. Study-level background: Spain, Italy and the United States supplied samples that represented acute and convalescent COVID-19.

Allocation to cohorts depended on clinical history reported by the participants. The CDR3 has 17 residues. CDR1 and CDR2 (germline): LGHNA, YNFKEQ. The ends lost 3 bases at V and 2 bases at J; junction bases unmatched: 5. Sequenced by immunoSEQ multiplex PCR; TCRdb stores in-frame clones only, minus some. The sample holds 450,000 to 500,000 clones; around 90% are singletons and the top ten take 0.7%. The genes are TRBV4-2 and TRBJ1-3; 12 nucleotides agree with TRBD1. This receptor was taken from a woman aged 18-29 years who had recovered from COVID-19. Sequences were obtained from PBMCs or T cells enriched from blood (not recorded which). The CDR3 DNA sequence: TGTGCCAGCAGCCAGTCCGGGACAGGGGGCACTGGAAACACCATATATTTT. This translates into CASSQSGTGGTGNTIYF.